Reported below is one TCR beta chain. The authors prepared the TCRbeta library with unique molecular identifiers. One entry per CDR3 protein, called by TCRdb with MiXCR from the PCR reads. The data show more than 550,000 distinct CDR3 sequences, with roughly a tenth seen just once and 3.5% to 5% held by the top ten. The entry originates in a study of T-cell reconstitution after alpha-beta-depleted transplantation in children. The CDR3 is 15 residues long. Per germline, CDR1 DFQATT and CDR2 SNEGSKA (reference sequence). The V gene lost 8 bases and the J gene lost 0 bases, with 18 bases spanning the gap.

Sequenced material: PBMCs from the stem cell graft donor, taken from the stem cell graft. This TCR derives from a human donor who donated a stem cell graft to a child with acute myeloid leukemia. This chain links TRBV20-1 with TRBJ2-3; no firm D call. CDR3 loop: CSLLLSGLSTDTQYF. The CDR3 DNA follows: TGCAGTTTGCTACTATCAGGTTTGAGCACAGATACGCAGTATTTT.